These T cell receptor beta chains were read from a single sample in a study of regulatory T cells in long-lasting Graves disease. TCRdb redid the calling of the multiplex PCR reads with MiXCR, one entry per CDR3 protein. The sample lists almost 350,000 distinct CDR3 sequences; 15% to 20% were seen once. Sequences were derived from peripheral blood mononuclear cells (PBMCs), sampled when the disease was refractory, from a patient treated with antithyroid drugs. These receptors originate from a female donor with Graves disease. CDR3s include the opening cysteine and the closing phenylalanine or tryptophan. A D gene is named only where the DNA matches it firmly. Clone size is shown for a subset of rows, as once, few, many or a class of expanded clone.

len	abundance	v_gene	d_gene	j_gene	CDR3aa	CDR3nt
13	many	TRBV7-2	NA	TRBJ2-5	CASSLGGEETQYF	TGTGCCAGCAGCTTAGGGGGGGAAGAGACCCAGTACTTC
15	many	TRBV20-1	NA	TRBJ2-2	CSAEDRSGGTGELFF	TGCAGTGCCGAGGACCGAAGTGGGGGCACCGGGGAGCTGTTTTTT
13	NA	TRBV27	NA	TRBJ2-7	CASSLHVSYEQYF	TGTGCCAGCAGTTTACACGTATCCTACGAGCAGTACTTC
15	NA	TRBV19	NA	TRBJ2-7	CASSIGRQGSYEQYF	TGTGCCAGTAGTATAGGCCGGCAGGGATCCTACGAGCAGTACTTC
15	few	TRBV30	TRBD1	TRBJ1-5	CAWSTGAAGGQPQHF	TGTGCCTGGAGTACGGGGGCCGCAGGGGGTCAGCCCCAGCATTTT
16	many	TRBV7-8	TRBD2	TRBJ2-7	CASSLGPAGGAYEQYF	TGTGCCAGCAGCTTAGGTCCAGCGGGAGGCGCCTACGAGCAGTACTTC
15	few	TRBV7-7	NA	TRBJ2-5	CASSPLTSGFGTQYF	TGTGCTAGCAGCCCCCTAACGTCGGGTTTTGGGACCCAGTACTTC
12	many	TRBV11-2	NA	TRBJ2-7	CASSLGGNEQYF	TGTGCCAGCAGCTTAGGGGGCAACGAGCAGTACTTC
15	NA	TRBV14	NA	TRBJ1-4	CASSQGRSGAEKLFF	TGTGCCAGCAGCCAAGGACGGAGCGGGGCTGAAAAACTGTTTTTT
14	few	TRBV30	TRBD1	TRBJ1-2	CAWSLGQGSYGYTF	TGTGCCTGGAGTTTGGGACAGGGGAGCTATGGCTACACCTTC
13	few	TRBV29-1	NA	TRBJ1-1	CSVVPGRGTEAFF	TGCAGCGTCGTACCGGGACGGGGGACTGAAGCTTTCTTT
14	many	TRBV28	NA	TRBJ2-7	CASRTIGQSYEQYF	TGTGCCAGCAGAACTATCGGACAGTCCTACGAGCAGTACTTC
14	many	TRBV28	NA	TRBJ1-5	CASRPTGINQPQHF	TGTGCCAGCAGACCGACAGGTATTAATCAGCCCCAGCATTTT
16	NA	TRBV5-8	NA	TRBJ2-7	CASSWGISGFTYEQYF	TGTGCCAGCAGCTGGGGTATTAGCGGCTTCACCTACGAGCAGTACTTC
12	NA	TRBV27	NA	TRBJ2-5	CVSRSYQETQYF	TGTGTCAGCAGATCGTACCAAGAGACCCAGTACTTC
13	few	TRBV3-1	NA	TRBJ1-6	CASSHGRGSPLHF	TGTGCCAGCAGCCACGGACGTGGCTCACCCCTCCACTTT
15	few	TRBV12-3/TRBV12-4	TRBD1	TRBJ2-2	CATRKGQENTGELFF	TGTGCCACCCGAAAGGGACAGGAAAACACCGGGGAGCTGTTTTTT
13	few	TRBV6-1	NA	TRBJ2-6	CASSDSGANVLTF	TGTGCCAGCAGCGACTCTGGGGCCAACGTCCTGACTTTC
15	many	TRBV6-1	NA	TRBJ1-2	CASIHRGGLDYGYTF	TGTGCCAGCATCCACCGCGGAGGTCTTGACTATGGCTACACCTTC
12	many	TRBV20-1	NA	TRBJ1-2	CSAIPRIYGYTF	TGCAGTGCTATCCCCAGGATCTATGGCTACACCTTC
14	NA	TRBV27	NA	TRBJ1-5	CASSLGVAFQPQHF	TGTGCCAGCAGTTTGGGGGTTGCGTTTCAGCCCCAGCATTTT
17	few	TRBV7-2	TRBD1	TRBJ2-2	CASSLQTHGQGVAKLFF	TGTGCCAGCAGCTTACAGACCCACGGACAGGGGGTCGCCAAGCTGTTTTTT